The rows below give T cell receptor beta chains drawn from one sample of a study of blood T cells in healthy people across ages. TCRdb analysed the 5' RACE reads with MiXCR anew, one entry per CDR3 protein. The table includes 900,000 to 950,000 distinct CDR3 sequences, 25% to 35% detected once. These sequences were also reported in another study, on T cells of mothers and their children.

Source material: blood. The source of these receptors is a woman aged 35 to 49 in good health. Each CDR3 is given with its conserved first and last residue. The order of the fields is CDR3 length, clone size, D gene, V gene, J gene, CDR3 DNA, CDR3 protein. The D gene is left open where the match is weak. Clone size appears in some rows only: once, few, many, or a class for an expanded clone.

16	many	.	TRBV5-6	TRBJ2-7	TGTGCCAGCAGCTTGGATTTGGGGGGCCTCTCCTACGAGCAGTACTTC	CASSLDLGGLSYEQYF
16	.	.	TRBV5-1	TRBJ2-5	TGCGCCAGCAGCTTCGGACCAGGGGCGACCGGGGAGACCCAGTACTTC	CASSFGPGATGETQYF
15	few	TRBD1	TRBV7-2	TRBJ2-1	TGTACCAGCAGGCGGGGCGGGACAGGGGTGAATGAGCAGTTCTTC	CTSRRGGTGVNEQFF
17	few	.	TRBV7-2	TRBJ2-4	TGTGCCAGCAGCTTAGCTATTGGCGGCTCCCTAGGGGACATTCAGTACTTC	CASSLAIGGSLGDIQYF
15	.	.	TRBV20-1	TRBJ1-2	TGCAGTGCTAGAGCACGGGGGGGAGCTAACTATGGCTACACCTTC	CSARARGGANYGYTF
15	many	TRBD2	TRBV4-3	TRBJ2-1	TGCGCCAGCAGCCAACTAGCGGGGACCTACAATGAGCAGTTCTTC	CASSQLAGTYNEQFF
17	many	.	TRBV4-2	TRBJ1-4	TGTGCCAGCAGCCAAGATCCTTCATTAGGGGGAGACGAAAAACTGTTTTTT	CASSQDPSLGGDEKLFF
15	few	TRBD1	TRBV19	TRBJ1-5	TGTGCCAGTAGTACGGGGACAGTGGGTTCGGAGCCCCAGCATTTT	CASSTGTVGSEPQHF
17	few	TRBD1	TRBV3-1	TRBJ1-2	TGTGCCAGCAGCCAAGAAGGGACAGGGTTGGTGGACTATGGCTACACCTTC	CASSQEGTGLVDYGYTF
14	.	TRBD1	TRBV19	TRBJ1-5	TGTGCCAGTAAGGCGGGACAGCTCAATCAGCCCCAGCATTTT	CASKAGQLNQPQHF
14	few	.	TRBV4-2	TRBJ2-3	TGTGCCAGCAGCCGAAACAGGGGCACAGATACGCAGTATTTT	CASSRNRGTDTQYF
12	.	.	TRBV30	TRBJ2-2	TGTGCCCTCGGCTTCATCACCGGGGAGCTGTTTTTT	CALGFITGELFF
15	.	.	TRBV12-3/TRBV12-4	TRBJ2-3	TGTGCCAGCAGTTTGATCAGTTTAAGGTCAGATACGCAGTATTTT	CASSLISLRSDTQYF
12	few	.	TRBV20-1	TRBJ2-5	TGCAGTGCTAGTGGAATGGGAGAGACCCAGTACTTC	CSASGMGETQYF
11	.	.	TRBV20-1	TRBJ1-2	TGCAGTGCTAGAGATTCTTCTGTATACACCTTC	CSARDSSVYTF
12	few	.	TRBV2	TRBJ2-5	TGTGCCAGCCGATTCTTCCAAGAGACCCAGTACTTC	CASRFFQETQYF
16	.	.	TRBV6-2/TRBV6-3	TRBJ1-5	TGTGCCAGCAGTCCCCATTCAGGGGAGGGCAATCAGCCCCAGCATTTT	CASSPHSGEGNQPQHF
14	many	TRBD2	TRBV20-1	TRBJ2-5	TGCAGTGTGAAGGAGGCGGGGCGGGGGGAGACCCAGTACTTC	CSVKEAGRGETQYF
13	.	.	TRBV11-2	TRBJ2-7	TGTGCCAGCAGCCTAACAGACTCCAACGAGCAGTACTTC	CASSLTDSNEQYF
13	once	TRBD1	TRBV6-6	TRBJ1-1	TGTGCCGGAAGGACAGGTCCGAACACTGAAGCTTTCTTT	CAGRTGPNTEAFF